The 20 T cell receptor beta chains presented below share a single source sample, sequenced in a study of patients and donors after allogeneic stem cell transplantation. TCRdb re-called the RT-PCR reads with MiXCR, one entry per CDR3 protein. The sample records 28,000 or so distinct CDR3 sequences, under 7.5% being singletons. The sequenced material came from blood, either unsorted or a sorted T cell fraction (not recorded which). These receptors were collected from a human donor who was either an allogeneic HSCT recipient or a stem cell or donor lymphocyte infusion donor (not recorded which). It is not recorded whose cells these are; they may come from a transplant donor.

This clonotype has a count of ten or more. The chain has TRBV12-3 or TRBV12-4 and TRBJ2-7, with 11 bases aligning to TRBD1. The CDR3 extends over 15 amino acids. Trimming at V came to 5 bases and at J to 3 bases, leaving 6 bases not matched to a gene. The CDR3 here is CASSHGQGAIYEQYF. The CDR3 DNA follows: TGTGCCAGCAGTCACGGACAGGGGGCTATCTACGAGCAGTACTTC.

This clonotype has only a few counts. This chain joins TRBV6-5 and TRBJ2-1; no clear D gene. Germline CDR1 and CDR2: MNHEY and SVGAGI. The germline V and J ends were trimmed by 4 bases and 9 bases, with 16 bases remaining between them. The CDR3 has 14 amino acids. This CDR3 is CASSSRPRAAEQFF. The CDR3 DNA reads TGTGCCAGCAGTTCTAGGCCGAGAGCAGCTGAGCAGTTCTTC.

The chain couples TRBV7-9 to TRBJ2-1; D is perhaps TRBD2 (5 bases). Germline loops: CDR1 SEHNR, CDR2 FQNEAQ (reference sequence). V was trimmed by 5 bases and J by 3 bases, leaving 17 bases between them. The CDR3 length is 16 residues. CDR3 sequence (DNA): TGTGCCAGCAGCCCAAAGCTAGCAGTACTCTACAATGAGCAGTTCTTC. Encoded protein: CASSPKLAVLYNEQFF.

This clonotype was observed many times. The chain combines TRBV7-9 with TRBJ2-7; 9 nucleotides line up with TRBD2. V was clipped by 4 bases and J by 4 bases; unmatched bases: 17. The CDR3 sequence is 18 residues long. Germline V gives CDR1 SEHNR, CDR2 FQNEAQ (reference sequence). The CDR3 coding sequence is TGTGCCAGCAGCTCCCAAATTGCGGGAGGGCCAACGAGGTACGAGCAGTACTTC. Encoded protein: CASSSQIAGGPTRYEQYF.

This clonotype was recorded a few times. The V call is TRBV6-5, the J call TRBJ2-7, with 7 bases that match TRBD1. This CDR3 spans 16 amino acids. After removal of 5 bases from V and 1 base from J, the junction contained 11 bases not matched to a gene. Germline V gives CDR1 MNHEY, CDR2 SVGAGI. In DNA, the CDR3 is TGTGCCAGCAGTACAAGTGCAGGACAGGTTTCCTACGAGCAGTACTTC. Protein product: CASSTSAGQVSYEQYF.

The V and J genes are TRBV28 and TRBJ2-5; 8 bases are shared with TRBD2. With 5 bases clipped from V and 4 bases from J, the junction kept 9 bases outside the gene matches. The CDR3 runs to 15 residues. Germline-derived CDR1 and CDR2 are MDHEN and SYDVKM. As DNA, the CDR3 is TGTGCCAGCAGTGAAGCGGGCCGGGGGGGAGAGACCCAGTACTTC. Its translation: CASSEAGRGGETQYF.

This clonotype was seen at least ten times. V usage is TRBV6-2 or TRBV6-3 and J usage is TRBJ2-5; D unresolved. From germline, CDR1 is MNHEY and CDR2 SVGEGT. Trimming took 6 bases from V and 2 from J, leaving 13 bases between them. CDR3 size: 14 residues. CDR3: CASSFTMVQETQYF. The CDR3 nucleotides are TGTGCCAGCAGCTTTACGATGGTTCAAGAGACCCAGTACTTC.

The chain has TRBV27 and TRBJ2-3; the match to TRBD1 covers 8 bases. Germline V gives CDR1 MNHEY, CDR2 SMNVEV (reference sequence). This CDR3 comprises 14 residues. The V and J ends lost 8 bases and 2 bases, in that order; junction bases with no gene match: 6. The CDR3 region is CASCAGGVTDTQYF. The CDR3 DNA sequence: TGTGCCAGCTGCGCAGGGGGCGTCACAGATACGCAGTATTTT.

This clonotype was seen many times. CDR3: CSVDLAQRSSYNEQFF. The CDR3 nucleotides read TGCAGCGTTGATTTGGCGCAGAGGAGCTCCTACAATGAGCAGTTCTTC. This chain joins TRBV29-1 and TRBJ2-1; D gene ambiguous. The length of the CDR3 is 16 residues. Germline V gene sequence: CDR1 SQVTM, CDR2 ANQGSEA. V lost 3 bases to trimming and J lost 0 bases, with 15 bases between them.

This clonotype came up many times. The DNA for the CDR3 is TGTGCCAGCAGCAGCAACTTGAACACTGAAGCTTTCTTT. Protein product: CASSSNLNTEAFF. The chain uses TRBV7-2 and TRBJ1-1; D remains unclear. The CDR3 length is 13 residues. V lost 5 bases and J 0 bases, leaving 7 bases between the germline ends. Per the germline V gene, CDR1 is SGHTA and CDR2 is FQGNSA.

There are many counts of this clonotype. This chain uses TRBV2 with TRBJ1-3, with D uncertain. Trimming shortened V by 4 bases and J by 0 bases, and 10 bases separated the two germline ends. From germline, CDR1 is SNHLY and CDR2 FYNNEI. The CDR3 covers 15 residues. CDR3 loop: CASSGRRISGNTIYF. The CDR3 bases are TGTGCCAGCAGTGGGAGGCGGATCTCTGGAAACACCATATATTTT.

The chain links TRBV29-1 to TRBJ2-1, with 9 bases lining up with TRBD2. CDR3 length equals 14 residues. After removal of 4 bases from V and 4 bases from J, the junction contained 5 bases not matched to a gene. The germline gives CDR1 SQVTM, CDR2 ANQGSEA. CDR3 loop: CSVGASGNYNEQFF. The DNA for the CDR3 is TGCAGCGTTGGGGCTAGCGGGAATTACAATGAGCAGTTCTTC.

This clonotype was observed many times. The chain has TRBV9 and TRBJ1-1; 10 positions agree with TRBD1. Per the germline V gene, CDR1 is SGDLS and CDR2 is YYNGEE. Losses at the gene ends were 4 bases for V and 0 bases for J; bases not matched to a gene: 9. The CDR3 runs to 17 residues. CDR3 region: CASSPGDRGYMNTEAFF. The CDR3 region has the DNA TGTGCCAGCAGCCCCGGGGACAGGGGATACATGAACACTGAAGCTTTCTTT.

This clonotype was seen many times. The V gene is TRBV28, the J gene TRBJ1-5; D may be TRBD1 (6 bases). Germline CDR1 and CDR2: MDHEN and SYDVKM. CDR3 length equals 15 residues. The V end lost 6 bases, the J end lost 5 bases, and 17 bases lay between the germline ends. CDR3 coding DNA: TGTGCCAGCAGATTCCCCGGTGGGGGCTATCAGCCCCAGCATTTT. Amino acid sequence: CASRFPGGGYQPQHF.

This clonotype was seen repeatedly, ten times or more. The J gene is TRBJ1-1, the V gene TRBV5-1, with TRBD1 identical over 8 bases. The length of the CDR3 is 14 residues. V dropped 1 base and J dropped 4; count of bases not matched to a gene: 3. Germline CDR1 reads SGHRS; CDR2 reads YFSETQ. The CDR3 reads CASSLNRGITEAFF. DNA of the CDR3: TGCGCCAGCAGCTTGAACAGGGGGATCACTGAAGCTTTCTTT.

This clonotype was recorded many times. The V gene is TRBV7-3, the J gene TRBJ2-5; D is ambiguous. The CDR3 length is 13 residues. V was shortened by 1 base and J by 2 bases, with 5 bases between the two germline ends. CDR1 SGHTA and CDR2 FQGTGA come from the germline V gene. The CDR3 reads CASSLSKQETQYF. The DNA of the CDR3 is TGTGCCAGCAGCTTAAGCAAGCAAGAGACCCAGTACTTC.

This clonotype was found many times. This chain joins TRBV7-9 and TRBJ2-3, with TRBD2 matching 7 bases. V shed 0 bases, J shed 4 bases, and the junction held 7 bases outside the gene matches. The CDR3 is made up of 16 amino acids. Per germline, CDR1 SEHNR and CDR2 FQNEAQ (reference sequence). Here the CDR3 DNA reads TGTGCCAGCAGCTTAGCGGGGCGGGAGCAGCCAGATACGCAGTATTTT. It yields the protein CASSLAGREQPDTQYF.

This clonotype showed up just a few times. The chain links TRBV12-5 to TRBJ2-4; 13 bases map to TRBD2. The CDR3 totals 17 residues. The junction had 7 bases not matched to a gene; V was cut back by 1 base and J by 7 bases. The germline gives CDR1 LGHNT, CDR2 FRNRAP. DNA for the CDR3: TGTGCTAGTGGTTTGGGACTAGCGGGAGGCGGGGGGAACATTCAGTACTTC. As protein: CASGLGLAGGGGNIQYF.

This clonotype was recorded at least ten times. The genes are TRBV7-2 and TRBJ2-2; D is unresolved. The CDR3 has 15 amino acids. Between the trimmed V and J ends, which lost 2 bases and 6 bases, there was a span of 13 bases. Germline V gives CDR1 SGHTA, CDR2 FQGNSA. This chain's CDR3 is CASSLTSGWPGELFF. Written as DNA, the CDR3 is TGTGCCAGCAGCTTAACATCAGGATGGCCCGGGGAGCTGTTTTTT.

This clonotype was observed at least ten times. This chain uses TRBV4-3 with TRBJ1-1, with D possibly being TRBD1 (6 bases). Trimming removed 2 bases from V and 0 bases from J, with 10 bases in between. This CDR3 is built from 15 residues. Germline CDR1 reads LGHNA; CDR2 reads YSLEER. The CDR3: CASSQRQDMNTEAFF. The CDR3 DNA reads as TGCGCCAGCAGCCAACGACAGGACATGAACACTGAAGCTTTCTTT.